These 12 T cell receptor beta chains share one sample of origin, sequenced in a study of T cells after yellow fever vaccination (dated by TCRdb to about 2019). The library came from 5' RACE. TCRdb records Illumina HiSeq 2500 as the sequencer. TCRdb reprocessing: public reads trimmed at Q25 with fastp, clones called with MiXCR, in-frame beta chains kept. Identical CDR3 proteins give one entry, which carries the most common genes and DNA. The sample includes under 550,000 distinct CDR3 sequences, with 21% observed a single time. Clones ranked in the top ten supply roughly 16% of the sample. In the paper's terms, the treatment or condition label means: live attenuated yellow fever vaccine strain. The starting material was PBMCs, obtained approximately 22 days after the first yellow fever vaccination. The receptors originated from a young man who received the YFV17D yellow fever vaccine.

The V call is TRBV4-2, the J call TRBJ2-1, with 9 bases lining up with TRBD2. Germline V lookup: CDR1 LGHNA, CDR2 YNFKEQ. The length of the CDR3 is 14 residues. V shed 3 bases and J 8 bases; nucleotides not matched to a gene: 5. The CDR3 DNA follows: TGTGCCAGCAGCCAGCGGGGGGGCCGGTATGAGCAGTTCTTC. This encodes CASSQRGGRYEQFF.

This clonotype was observed a few times. The chain links TRBV27 to TRBJ2-2, with 12 nucleotides matching TRBD1. Germline lookup yields CDR1 MNHEY and CDR2 SMNVEV (reference sequence). The CDR3 extends over 16 amino acids. With 6 bases clipped from V and 8 bases from J, the junction kept 10 bases outside the gene matches. This CDR3 reads CASSSPGTGGLGELFF. The CDR3 region has the DNA TGTGCCAGCAGCTCGCCCGGGACAGGGGGCTTAGGGGAGCTGTTTTTT.

Only one count was recorded for this clonotype. This chain joins TRBV7-2 and TRBJ2-3; D remains ambiguous. The V end was cut by 4 bases, the J end by 0 bases, with 14 bases between. The CDR3 has 16 residues. Germline CDR1 is SGHTA and CDR2 is FQGNSA. The CDR3 protein is CASSSNSGVSTDTQYF. CDR3 sequence (DNA): TGTGCCAGCAGCTCCAACAGTGGGGTTAGCACAGATACGCAGTATTTT.

The genes are TRBV7-2 and TRBJ1-2; no reliable D call. CDR1 is SGHTA, CDR2 FQGNSA, per germline. V lost 3 bases to trimming and J lost 0 bases, with 5 bases between them. The CDR3 contains 13 residues. The CDR3 loop reads CASSFLTNYGYTF. The CDR3 nucleotides read TGTGCCAGCAGCTTCTTGACTAACTATGGCTACACCTTC.

The sample holds a few counts of this clonotype. The chain combines TRBV11-2 with TRBJ2-3, with D possibly matching TRBD2 (6 bases). The length of the CDR3 is 18 residues. V shed 5 bases and J shed 3 bases, with 24 bases lying between them. Per germline, CDR1 SGHAT and CDR2 FQNNGV. The CDR3 protein is CASSPEVAGRGLTDTQYF. In DNA form, the CDR3 reads TGTGCCAGCAGCCCCGAGGTGGCTGGGAGAGGACTAACAGATACGCAGTATTTT.

This clonotype came up a few times. V and J are TRBV9 and TRBJ2-5; D might be TRBD2 (6 bases). Trimming pared 3 bases from V and 1 base from J, leaving 16 bases between. The CDR3 is made up of 16 amino acids. Germline V gene data show CDR1 as SGDLS and CDR2 as YYNGEE. CDR3 nucleotides: TGTGCCAGCAGCGACCCGTTTCGGGGGACCCAAGAGACCCAGTACTTC. It codes for CASSDPFRGTQETQYF.

The genes are TRBV21-1 and TRBJ2-5; the table names TRBD1, a call not compared with the DNA. TRBV21-1 is a pseudogene locus. This CDR3 is built from 12 residues. CDR3 DNA sequence: TGTGCCAGGGACAGGGGAAAGGAGACCCAGTACTTC. Residues: CARDRGKETQYF.

The chain joins TRBV3-1 to TRBJ2-5, with a possible D match to TRBD1 (6 bases). With 4 bases removed from V and 4 bases from J, the gap between germline ends came to 19 bases. This CDR3 comprises 16 residues. In germline, CDR1 is LGHDT, CDR2 YNNKEL (reference sequence). The CDR3, as DNA: TGTGCCAGCAGCCTTTCACAGGGCCTACTGGGAGAGACCCAGTACTTC. As protein: CASSLSQGLLGETQYF.

This clonotype was recorded once. This rearrangement joins TRBV20-1 to TRBJ1-2; D gene ambiguous. The germline CDR1 and CDR2 sequences are DFQATT and SNEGSKA (reference sequence). The CDR3 contains 14 residues. CDR3 sequence (DNA): TGCAGCAGCTCCCAGCACCAGACGAACTATGGCTACACCTTC. Translation: CSSSQHQTNYGYTF.

The V call is TRBV4-2, the J call TRBJ2-5; the D is unclear. With 1 base removed from V and 4 bases from J, the gap between germline ends came to 16 bases. CDR1 is LGHNA, CDR2 YNFKEQ, per germline. The CDR3 runs 16 residues. The CDR3 DNA is TGTGCCAGCAGCCAAGTGACTGCGTTCCCCCCAGAGACCCAGTACTTC. Its translation is CASSQVTAFPPETQYF.

Only a few counts were recorded for this clonotype. This chain links TRBV10-3 with TRBJ1-2, with D uncertain. The CDR3 is 11 amino acids. The ends were cut back, 3 bases at V and 10 bases at J, with 9 bases in the middle. Germline lookup yields CDR1 ENHRY and CDR2 SYGVKD. CDR3 amino acids: CAISDGWYYTF. Here the CDR3 DNA reads TGTGCCATCAGTGATGGCTGGTACTACACCTTC.

This clonotype showed up just a few times. The chain combines TRBV7-2 with TRBJ1-5; tentatively, D is TRBD1 (6 bases). CDR3 length: 15 amino acids. Per the germline V gene, CDR1 is SGHTA and CDR2 is FQGNSA. The V gene lost 5 bases and the J gene lost 0 bases, with 11 bases spanning the gap. The CDR3 region has the DNA TGTGCCAGCAGCACAGGGTACGGTAGCAATCAGCCCCAGCATTTT. It is translated as CASSTGYGSNQPQHF.